This T cell receptor (beta chain) is from a study of Ad26.COV2.S vaccination and SARS-CoV-2 variants. On the study more broadly: Intramuscular Ad26.COV2.S at 5x10^10 or 1x10^11 viral particles. Study observations and caveats: Possibly, TCR breadth and depth analyses underestimated total T cell responses.

Regarding treatment: 15 to 20 received Ad26.COV2.S at low or high dose, single or two shots; about 5 received placebo; per-sample allocation not given. Day 63 following the first vaccine or placebo injection was when the samples were taken. A remark on this clone: Its antigen is still unknown.

TCRdb's copy holds only in-frame clones and misses some; the assay was immunoSEQ multiplex PCR. The sample holds about 390,000 clones, about 88% seen once. V was trimmed by 4 bases and J by 5 bases, leaving 11 bases between them. Germline CDR1 and CDR2: MGHRA and YSYEKL. The CDR3 covers 13 residues. The chain has TRBV4-1 and TRBJ2-5; unclear D gene. The sequences come from peripheral blood, collected in a trial of Ad26.COV2.S vaccine versus placebo. This clonotype was sampled from a person aged 18 to 59 who received the Ad26.COV2.S COVID-19 vaccine or a placebo. The CDR3 sequence: CASSLLPYETQYF. The CDR3, as DNA: TGCGCCAGCAGCCTTCTACCTTATGAGACCCAGTACTTC.